Shown below are 23 T cell receptor beta chains from a single sample sequenced in a study of blood T cell repertoires in COVID-19. Data came from immunoSEQ multiplex PCR; TCRdb stores just in-frame clones and leaves some out. Seen here are around 140,000 clones, about nine tenths observed once, and the top ten hold about 2.5%. The sample taken for sequencing was peripheral blood. The receptors here all came from a man aged 50 or older with active COVID-19.

V is TRBV3-1 (or the pseudogene TRBV3-2) and J is TRBJ2-2, with TRBD2 matching over 11 bases. Looked up from germline, CDR1 is LGHDT and CDR2 is YNNKEL (reference sequence). The ends lost 3 bases at V and 6 bases at J; junction bases unmatched: 3. The CDR3 has 15 residues. The DNA of the CDR3 is TGTGCCAGCAGCCAGGGACTAGCGGTTCCCGGGGAGCTGTTTTTT. It is translated as CASSQGLAVPGELFF.

This rearrangement joins TRBV7-2 to TRBJ1-1; D unresolved. Germline CDR1 and CDR2: SGHTA and FQGNSA. V lost 4 bases to trimming and J lost 4 bases, with 19 bases between them. This CDR3 spans 16 amino acids. This CDR3 reads CASSSSGVGGSTEAFF. The CDR3 nucleotides are TGTGCCAGCAGCTCCTCTGGGGTGGGAGGCAGCACTGAAGCTTTCTTT. Full variable domain (rest looked up from reference TRBV7-2 and TRBJ1-1): GAGVSQSPSNKVTEKGKDVELRCDPISGHTALYWYRQSLGQGLEFLIYFQGNSAPDKSGLPSDRFSAERTGGSVSTLTIQRTQQEDSAVYLCASSSSGVGGSTEAFFGQGTRLTVV.

This chain connects TRBV12-3 or TRBV12-4 to TRBJ2-6; no firm D call. The CDR3 extends over 13 amino acids. The V and J ends lost 8 bases and 2 bases respectively, with 7 bases between them. The DNA of the CDR3 is TGTGCCAGCTGTCTAACTGGGGCCAACGTCCTGACTTTC. Residues: CASCLTGANVLTF.

The chain joins TRBV5-6 to TRBJ2-1; TRBD2 matches 10 bases. Germline values: CDR1 SGHDT, CDR2 YYEEEE. The CDR3 consists of 17 residues. After removal of 5 bases from V and 2 bases from J, the junction contained 10 bases not matched to a gene. CDR3 in amino acids: CASSMTSGYQPYNEQFF. Written as DNA, the CDR3 is TGTGCCAGCAGTATGACTAGCGGGTACCAGCCCTACAATGAGCAGTTCTTC.

The chain carries TRBV15 and TRBJ1-4, with 8 nucleotides matching TRBD1. CDR1 LNHNV and CDR2 YYDKDF come from the germline V gene (reference sequence). The CDR3 totals 18 residues. Trimming took 0 bases from V and 8 from J; bases not matched to a gene: 14. The CDR3: CATSRDPPRQGAGEKLFF. CDR3 DNA: TGTGCCACCAGCAGAGACCCCCCCCGGCAGGGGGCAGGAGAAAAACTGTTTTTT.

The chain couples TRBV2 to TRBJ1-1; TRBD1 matches 7 bases. The CDR3 has 15 amino acids. Trimming at V came to 6 bases and at J to 7 bases, leaving 14 bases not matched to a gene. The germline V gene encodes CDR1 SNHLY and CDR2 FYNNEI. The chain's CDR3 is CASSPLTGATNEAFF. CDR3 sequence (DNA): TGTGCCAGCAGCCCCCTCACAGGGGCCACAAATGAAGCTTTCTTT. The variable domain in full, with the rest retrieved from reference TRBV2 and TRBJ1-1, is EPEVTQTPSHQVTQMGQEVILRCVPISNHLYFYWYRQILGQKVEFLVSFYNNEISEKSEIFDDQFSVERPDGSNFTLKIRSTKLEDSAMYFCASSPLTGATNEAFFGQGTRLTVV.

This chain connects TRBV7-9 to TRBJ1-5; D is unresolved. CDR1 SEHNR and CDR2 FQNEAQ come from the germline V gene (reference sequence). The CDR3 extends over 15 amino acids. V was cut by 4 bases and J by 2 bases, with 12 bases left in between. In nucleotides, the CDR3 is TGTGCCAGCAGCTCCGGGATTGGGGGCAATCAGCCCCAGCATTTT. As protein: CASSSGIGGNQPQHF.

The gene calls are TRBV11-2 and TRBJ2-7; TRBD1 matches at 7 bases. Germline assignment: CDR1 SGHAT and CDR2 FQNNGV. After removal of 0 bases from V and 2 bases from J, the junction contained 7 bases not matched to a gene. The CDR3 is 16 amino acids. CDR3 coding DNA: TGTGCCAGCAGCTTAGATCCTGGACAGGCTCCCTACGAGCAGTACTTC. Protein sequence: CASSLDPGQAPYEQYF.

This clone was seen a few times. The chain joins TRBV6-4 to TRBJ1-6; perhaps TRBD1 as D (6 bases). Germline CDR1 and CDR2: MRHNA and SNTAGT. The CDR3 length is 13 residues. V lost 8 bases, J lost 7 bases, and 12 bases lay in between. CDR3: CASRGQGNSPLHF. For the CDR3, the DNA is TGTGCCAGCCGTGGCCAGGGGAATTCACCCCTCCACTTT.

The chain recombines TRBV11-3 with TRBJ2-2, with unresolved D. Germline V gene lookup returns CDR1 SGHNT and CDR2 YENEEA. The CDR3 loop spans 15 amino acids. Trimming stripped 1 base from V and 4 bases from J, with 10 bases between. CDR3 in amino acids: CASSLVGTATGELFF. CDR3 bases: TGTGCCAGCAGCTTAGTTGGTACTGCCACCGGGGAGCTGTTTTTT.

The chain carries TRBV7-2 and TRBJ1-2; tentative D call: TRBD1 (6 bases). CDR1 is SGHTA, CDR2 FQGNSA, per germline. The CDR3 runs 15 residues. The ends were cut back, 3 bases at V and 4 bases at J, with 15 bases in the middle. DNA for the CDR3: TGTGCCAGCAGCTTTTATCCAGGGGAGTCCTATGGCTACACCTTC. Residues: CASSFYPGESYGYTF. Supplemented by reference TRBV7-2 and TRBJ1-2, the full variable domain reads GAGVSQSPSNKVTEKGKDVELRCDPISGHTALYWYRQSLGQGLEFLIYFQGNSAPDKSGLPSDRFSAERTGGSVSTLTIQRTQQEDSAVYLCASSFYPGESYGYTFGSGTRLTVV.

The chain employs TRBV4-1 and TRBJ2-1, with 11 bases identical to TRBD2. After removal of 1 base from V and 2 bases from J, the junction contained 4 bases not matched to a gene. CDR3 length: 17 residues. Germline assignment: CDR1 MGHRA and CDR2 YSYEKL. Here the CDR3 DNA reads TGCGCCAGCAGCCAAGGTGGTAGCGGGGGGGCCTACAATGAGCAGTTCTTC. It translates to CASSQGGSGGAYNEQFF.

In its sample, this clone was seen a few times. This chain joins TRBV6-5 and TRBJ1-6; D may be TRBD1 (6 bases). The CDR3 runs to 15 residues. Trimming took 4 bases from V and 7 from J, leaving 14 bases between them. Germline loops: CDR1 MNHEY, CDR2 SVGAGI. The CDR3 DNA follows: TGTGCCAGCAGTTCCCTCGGGACAACCAATTCACCCCTCCACTTT. Translated: CASSSLGTTNSPLHF.

The chain has TRBV2 and TRBJ1-2, with TRBD1 matching over 10 bases. The CDR3 spans 14 residues. The trim removed 6 bases at V and 4 bases at J, leaving 5 bases unmatched. Germline V gene lookup returns CDR1 SNHLY and CDR2 FYNNEI. CDR3 in amino acids: CASRGDRGGYGYTF. The CDR3 nucleotides read TGTGCCAGCAGGGGGGACAGGGGAGGCTATGGCTACACCTTC.

The chain has TRBV30 and TRBJ1-4; D gene uncertain. The CDR3 has 12 residues. The germline V gene encodes CDR1 GTSNPN and CDR2 SVGIG (reference sequence). Deletions cut 0 bases from V and 8 bases from J, with 7 bases between. CDR3 DNA sequence: TGTGCCTGGAGTGTGACTGGGGAAAAACTGTTTTTT. As protein: CAWSVTGEKLFF.

This clone appeared a single time. V and J are TRBV3-1 (or the pseudogene TRBV3-2) and TRBJ1-5, with a possible D match to TRBD1 (6 bases). The V gene's germline CDR1 is LGHDT and CDR2 YNNKEL (reference sequence). Trimming cost V 5 bases and J 3 bases, with 14 bases left between them. The CDR3 extends over 15 amino acids. The CDR3, as DNA: TGTGCCAGCAGCTCCGGGACAAACTACAATCAGCCCCAGCATTTT. It translates to CASSSGTNYNQPQHF.

The CDR3 coding sequence is TGTGCCAGCAGCTTGCCAGCGGTCTACGAGCAGTACTTC. Translating gives CASSLPAVYEQYF. This chain uses TRBV7-8 with TRBJ2-7; tentative D call: TRBD2 (5 bases). Trimming pared 3 bases from V and 3 bases from J, leaving 9 bases between. CDR1 SGHVS and CDR2 FQNEAQ come from the germline V gene. This CDR3 comprises 13 residues.

The CDR3 spells CATSRGVPPFIAGRYTGELFF. CDR3 nucleotide sequence: TGTGCCACCAGCAGAGGGGTCCCACCTTTTATAGCGGGGAGGTACACCGGGGAGCTGTTTTTT. The V gene is TRBV15, the J gene TRBJ2-2, with 8 bases that match TRBD2. Germline V gives CDR1 LNHNV, CDR2 YYDKDF (reference sequence). This CDR3 has 21 amino acids. The V and J ends lost 1 base and 3 bases, in that order; junction bases with no gene match: 19. The full variable domain, with the rest looked up from reference TRBV15 and TRBJ2-2, is DAMVIQNPRYQVTQFGKPVTLSCSQTLNHNVMYWYQQKSSQAPKLLFHYYDKDFNNEADTPDNFQSRRPNTSFCFLDIRSPGLGDTAMYLCATSRGVPPFIAGRYTGELFFGEGSRLTVL.

This sequence joins TRBV27 and TRBJ2-7; 10 bases match TRBD1. V lost 0 bases and J lost 2; bases outside the gene matches: 7. Germline loops: CDR1 MNHEY, CDR2 SMNVEV (reference sequence). CDR3 length equals 17 residues. CDR3 residues: CASSLSGLGTGAYEQYF. The CDR3 region has the DNA TGTGCCAGCAGTTTATCTGGTTTAGGGACAGGGGCCTACGAGCAGTACTTC.

This rearrangement joins TRBV5-5 to TRBJ2-1; a weak D match, TRBD1 (5 bases). The germline V and J ends were trimmed by 6 bases and 8 bases, with 21 bases remaining between them. Germline lookup yields CDR1 SGHKS and CDR2 YYEKEE (reference sequence). The length of the CDR3 is 15 residues. The CDR3 is CASTRQGSRVDEQFF. The CDR3 DNA reads as TGTGCCAGCACCCGGCAAGGGTCCAGGGTCGATGAGCAGTTCTTC.

The chain is built from TRBV24-1 and TRBJ1-2; tentatively, D is TRBD1 (5 bases). Germline V gene data show CDR1 as KGHDR and CDR2 as SFDVKD. The CDR3 covers 13 residues. V was cut by 3 bases and J by 8 bases, with 12 bases left in between. In nucleotides, the CDR3 is TGTGCCACCAGTGATGGGGCAGGCCGGGGCTACACCTTC. Its translation: CATSDGAGRGYTF.

The V gene is TRBV9, the J gene TRBJ1-2; no definite D call. Between the trimmed V and J ends, which lost 4 bases and 7 bases, there was a span of 11 bases. The germline V gene encodes CDR1 SGDLS and CDR2 YYNGEE. The CDR3 is 12 amino acids. Written as DNA, the CDR3 is TGTGCCAGCAGCCCAATAACGGGTGGCTACACCTTC. This gives the protein CASSPITGGYTF. Together with reference TRBV9 and TRBJ1-2, the CDR3 gives the full variable domain: DSGVTQTPKHLITATGQRVTLRCSPRSGDLSVYWYQQSLDQGLQFLIQYYNGEERAKGNILERFSAQQFPDLHSELNLSSLELGDSALYFCASSPITGGYTFGSGTRLTVV.

The chain links TRBV5-1 to TRBJ1-1; TRBD1 matches at 9 bases. V gave up 5 bases and J gave up 10 bases; unmatched junction bases: 18. The length of the CDR3 is 16 residues. Germline values: CDR1 SGHRS, CDR2 YFSETQ. The CDR3 loop reads CASSQDETGGLGGAFF. CDR3 DNA: TGCGCCAGCAGTCAGGACGAGACAGGGGGATTGGGAGGAGCTTTCTTT.